What follows are 13 T cell receptor beta chains derived from one specimen sequenced in a study of vaccination effects on CD4 cells after COVID-19. ViraFEST assay sequencing came after antigen-specific CD4+ T cells were expanded with viral peptide pools. Culture proceeded for about ten days, and CD4+ T cells were then isolated. The antigens of these receptors remain unknown. Repertoires were generated with immunoSEQ multiplex PCR, while TCRdb's copy carries only in-frame clones and drops some. Of roughly 20,000 clones in the sample, approximately 70% were seen once. The starting material was CD4+ T cells from PBMCs cultured with HCoV-229E spike peptides, obtained before COVID-19 vaccination. These receptors all come from a human donor who received a COVID-19 vaccine.

This clone was observed a few times. The chain recombines TRBV18 with TRBJ2-5; D is undetermined. Germline-derived CDR1 and CDR2 are KGHSH and LQKENI. The CDR3 has 13 amino acids. V lost 8 bases, J lost 3 bases, and 13 bases lay in between. The CDR3: CASIRAREETQYF. As DNA, the CDR3 is TGTGCCAGCATTCGGGCGAGAGAAGAGACCCAGTACTTC.

V usage is TRBV5-1 and J usage is TRBJ2-3; maybe TRBD1 (5 bases). V was trimmed by 1 base and J by 5 bases, leaving 8 bases between them. Looked up from germline, CDR1 is SGHRS and CDR2 is YFSETQ. The CDR3 extends over 13 amino acids. The CDR3 nucleotides are TGCGCCAGCAGCTTGCAGGGTGGAGATACGCAGTATTTT. As protein: CASSLQGGDTQYF.

This clone was counted a few times. The J gene is TRBJ2-1, the V gene TRBV7-7; D might be TRBD1 or TRBD2, each matching 5 bases. V was cut by 4 bases and J by 2 bases, with 15 bases left in between. CDR1 is SSHAT, CDR2 FNYEAQ, per germline (reference sequence). The CDR3 extends over 16 amino acids. Here the CDR3 DNA reads TGTGCCAGCAGCTCGGGACGGACAATAGCCTACAATGAGCAGTTCTTC. Its protein product is CASSSGRTIAYNEQFF.

This chain connects TRBV5-1 to TRBJ1-3; 9 bases are shared with TRBD1. Germline values: CDR1 SGHRS, CDR2 YFSETQ. The CDR3 contains 18 residues. V shed 1 base and J 6 bases; nucleotides not matched to a gene: 14. In DNA form, the CDR3 reads TGCGCCAGCAGCTTGACAGGGGGCGATCTCCCCCCCTCAAACACCATATATTTT. It is translated as CASSLTGGDLPPSNTIYF.

V usage is TRBV6-5 and J usage is TRBJ1-1; a possible D gene is TRBD1 (5 bases). This CDR3 comprises 13 residues. Germline lookup yields CDR1 MNHEY and CDR2 SVGAGI. V shed 5 bases and J shed 10 bases, with 17 bases lying between them. The CDR3 spells CASSHGGINSAFF. The CDR3 region has the DNA TGTGCCAGCAGTCACGGGGGTATTAATTCAGCTTTCTTT.

This rearrangement joins TRBV3-1 (or the pseudogene TRBV3-2) to TRBJ2-1, with 14 nucleotides matching TRBD2. The junction had 6 bases not matched to a gene; V was cut back by 2 bases and J by 9 bases. CDR1 and CDR2 from the germline V gene are LGHDT and YNNKEL (reference sequence). The CDR3 spans 16 residues. The CDR3: CASSQLTSGGASEQFF. The DNA of the CDR3 is TGTGCCAGCAGCCAATTGACTAGCGGGGGGGCAAGTGAGCAGTTCTTC.

The rearrangement links TRBV7-8 to TRBJ2-5, with unresolved D. Trimming removed 0 bases from V and 2 bases from J, with 7 bases in between. The germline gives CDR1 SGHVS, CDR2 FQNEAQ. This CDR3 is built from 14 residues. CDR3 protein: CASSLALGQETQYF. CDR3 DNA: TGTGCCAGCAGCTTAGCGCTAGGACAAGAGACCCAGTACTTC.

The genes are TRBV15 and TRBJ2-7, with unresolved D. The germline CDR1 and CDR2 sequences are LNHNV and YYDKDF (reference sequence). The V and J ends lost 0 bases and 7 bases respectively, with 16 bases between them. This CDR3 spans 15 amino acids. This CDR3 reads CATSRDFGQAVEQYF. In DNA form, the CDR3 reads TGTGCCACCAGCAGAGATTTTGGGCAGGCGGTAGAGCAGTACTTC.

A note on this clone: This sample also contains other DNA sequences that code for the same CDR3. J is TRBJ2-6 and V is TRBV3-1 (or the pseudogene TRBV3-2), with 13 bases that match TRBD2. The germline V gene has CDR1 LGHDT and CDR2 YNNKEL (reference sequence). The CDR3 has 17 residues. Trimming removed 4 bases from V and 1 base from J; junction bases left unmatched: 1. The CDR3 DNA reads TGTGCCAGCAGCCCGGGACTAGCGGGGTCTGGGGCCAACGTCCTGACTTTC. Its protein is CASSPGLAGSGANVLTF.

In this sample, this clone turned up a few times. This chain uses TRBV30 with TRBJ1-4; weak D call: TRBD1 (5 bases). Trimming removed 4 bases from V and 0 bases from J, with 12 bases in between. The CDR3 contains 15 residues. Per germline, CDR1 GTSNPN and CDR2 SVGIG (reference sequence). CDR3 loop: CAWKRGPATNEKLFF. The CDR3 bases are TGTGCCTGGAAACGGGGCCCCGCAACTAATGAAAAACTGTTTTTT. Combining the CDR3 with reference TRBV30 and TRBJ1-4 gives the whole variable domain SQTIHQWPATLVQPVGSPLSLECTVEGTSNPNLYWYRQAAGRGLQLLFYSVGIGQISSEVPQNLSASRPQDRQFILSSKKLLLSDSGFYLCAWKRGPATNEKLFFGSGTQLSVL.

This clone was observed once. The rearrangement links TRBV18 to TRBJ2-5; D assignment may be TRBD1 or TRBD2 (6 bases each). V was shortened by 3 bases and J by 2 bases, with 13 bases between the two germline ends. The germline gives CDR1 KGHSH, CDR2 LQKENI. The CDR3 sequence is 15 residues long. CDR3 sequence (DNA): TGTGCCAGCTCACCTCGTCGGGGGCCTCAAGAGACCCAGTACTTC. Amino acid sequence: CASSPRRGPQETQYF.

This clone showed up just a few times. CDR3 nucleotides: TGTGCCAGCAGTGAAACAGCAGGGAGTGGCTACACCTTC. This encodes CASSETAGSGYTF. This sequence joins TRBV2 and TRBJ1-2; tentative D call: TRBD1 (5 bases). V gave up 2 bases and J gave up 7 bases, with 11 bases separating them. The CDR3 sequence is 13 residues long. Per germline, CDR1 SNHLY and CDR2 FYNNEI.

The chain uses TRBV21-1 and TRBJ1-6. TRBV21-1 represents a pseudogene. This CDR3 is 16 amino acids long. The CDR3 loop reads CASSKSCGSYNSPLHF. The CDR3 DNA reads as TGTGCCAGCAGCAAATCTTGCGGGTCCTATAATTCACCCCTCCACTTT.